This T cell receptor beta chain stems from a study of B cell selection in AIRE deficiency. The V gene's germline CDR1 is SSHAT and CDR2 FNYEAQ (reference sequence). The length of the CDR3 is 14 residues. Whole-study findings and limits: Shorter CDR3s marked shared Treg sequences, biased toward few non-templated insertions.

Profiled with immunoSEQ multiplex PCR; TCRdb holds only in-frame clones, not every one. The data hold about 21,000 clones, with 94% observed a single time. The regulatory T cell sort gate was CD4+CD25hiCD127low/negative. In this sample, this clone turned up a few times. Its antigen is not identified. The junction and the germline gene differ at one end; a read error may be behind it. The genes are TRBV7-7 and TRBJ2-2; TRBD1 matches 9 bases. This receptor was taken from a human donor with AIRE deficiency. Sequencing was carried out using Tregs sorted from PBMCs. CDR3 coding DNA: TGTGCTAGCAGCATGGACAGGGGTATCGGGGAGCTGTTTTTT. Amino acid sequence: CASSMDRGIGELFF.